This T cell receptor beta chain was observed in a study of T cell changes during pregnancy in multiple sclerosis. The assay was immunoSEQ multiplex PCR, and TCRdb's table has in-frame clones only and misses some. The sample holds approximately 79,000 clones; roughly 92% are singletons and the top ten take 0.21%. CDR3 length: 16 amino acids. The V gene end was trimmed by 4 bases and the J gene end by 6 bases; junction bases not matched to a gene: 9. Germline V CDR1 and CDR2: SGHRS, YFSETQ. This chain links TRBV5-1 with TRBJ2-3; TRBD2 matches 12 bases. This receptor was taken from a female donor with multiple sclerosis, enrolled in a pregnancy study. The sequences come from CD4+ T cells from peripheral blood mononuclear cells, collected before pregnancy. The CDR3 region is CASSVSTSGGSDTQYF. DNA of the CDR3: TGCGCCAGCAGCGTCAGTACTAGCGGGGGGTCCGATACGCAGTATTTT. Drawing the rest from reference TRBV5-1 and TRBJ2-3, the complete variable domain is KAGVTQTPRYLIKTRGQQVTLSCSPISGHRSVSWYQQTPGQGLQFLFEYFSETQRNKGNFPGRFSGRQFSNSRSEMNVSTLELGDSALYLCASSVSTSGGSDTQYFGPGTRLTVL.